These 3 T cell receptor beta chains share one sample of origin, sequenced in a study of T cells in tuberculosis. Some clones are missing from TCRdb's copy, which holds only in-frame ones; the method was immunoSEQ multiplex PCR. The sample has 30,000 or so clones; about 90% are singletons. Time point given: new active TB diagnosis, blood taken before or within 7 days of starting treatment. Specimen: PBMCs, collected at tuberculosis diagnosis. These receptors all come from an adult with tuberculosis. Some clones in this sample may be carry-over from other donors' samples.

The rearrangement joins TRBV27 to TRBJ1-4, with 7 positions matching TRBD1. Germline CDR1 reads MNHEY; CDR2 reads SMNVEV (reference sequence). This CDR3 is 18 amino acids long. J was trimmed by 0 bases and V by 4 bases; bases with no gene match: 11. The CDR3 region has the DNA TGTGCCAGCAGTTCGGGGACAGCTAACCTCGCAACTAATGAAAAACTGTTTTTT. Its translation is CASSSGTANLATNEKLFF.

In its sample, this clone was seen once. The rearrangement uses TRBV9 and TRBJ2-7; tentatively, D is TRBD1 (6 bases). There are 14 residues in the CDR3. The ends were cut back, 0 bases at V and 1 base at J, with 8 bases in the middle. In germline, CDR1 is SGDLS, CDR2 YYNGEE. The CDR3 region has the DNA TGTGCCAGCAGCGTAGGGGGACAATCCTACGAGCAGTACTTC. Translated: CASSVGGQSYEQYF.

This clone was recorded only once. The J gene is TRBJ2-7, the V gene TRBV5-1; possible D gene TRBD1, 6 bases. Trimming removed 0 bases from V and 0 bases from J, with 7 bases in between. There are 14 residues in the CDR3. Germline CDR1 reads SGHRS; CDR2 reads YFSETQ. The CDR3, as DNA: TGCGCCAGCAGCTTGGGGACAGCCTCCTACGAGCAGTACTTC. Its translation is CASSLGTASYEQYF.